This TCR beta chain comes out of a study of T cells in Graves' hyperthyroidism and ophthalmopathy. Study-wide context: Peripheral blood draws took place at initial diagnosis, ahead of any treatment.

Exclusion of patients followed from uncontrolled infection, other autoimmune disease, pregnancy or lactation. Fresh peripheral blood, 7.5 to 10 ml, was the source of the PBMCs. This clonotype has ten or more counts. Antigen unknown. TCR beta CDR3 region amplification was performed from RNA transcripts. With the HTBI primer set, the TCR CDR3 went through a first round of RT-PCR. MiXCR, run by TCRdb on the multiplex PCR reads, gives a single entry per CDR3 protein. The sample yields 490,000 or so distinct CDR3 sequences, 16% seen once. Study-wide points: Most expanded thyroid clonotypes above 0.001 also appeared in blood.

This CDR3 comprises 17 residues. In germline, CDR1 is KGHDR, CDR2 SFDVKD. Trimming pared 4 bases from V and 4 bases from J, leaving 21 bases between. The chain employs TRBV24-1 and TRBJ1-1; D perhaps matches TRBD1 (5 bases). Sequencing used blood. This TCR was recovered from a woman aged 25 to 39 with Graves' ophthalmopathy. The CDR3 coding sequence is TGTGCCACCAGTGACACCCCAAGACCAGGGAGGATCACTGAAGCTTTCTTT. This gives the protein CATSDTPRPGRITEAFF.